One TCR beta chain is described in this entry. Its target is not known. Generated by immunoSEQ multiplex PCR, the TCRdb table keeps only in-frame clones and is missing some. The sample includes 55,000 to 85,000 clones, about 83% of them seen just once. This sample is part of a study of T cell responses to AZD1222 COVID-19 vaccine. Broader study findings: Sampling captured repertoires only after the peak T cell response.

The CDR3 has 12 amino acids. Germline CDR1 reads MDHEN; CDR2 reads SYDVKM. The V end lost 6 bases, the J end lost 8 bases, and 13 bases lay between the germline ends. The source was peripheral blood, collected on day 0 of AZD1222 vaccination. The source is an adult in good health. The V and J genes are TRBV28 and TRBJ1-2; D perhaps matches TRBD1 (6 bases). In nucleotides, the CDR3 is TGTGCCAGCAGCCTGGGGACATTCGGCTACACCTTC. Encoded protein: CASSLGTFGYTF.